What follows are 28 T cell receptor beta chains derived from one specimen sequenced in a study of TIL therapy for anti-PD-1-resistant metastatic lung cancer. Sequencing used immunoSEQ v3. Repertoires were generated with immunoSEQ multiplex PCR, while TCRdb's copy carries only in-frame clones and drops some. The table records fewer than 65,000 clones, roughly four fifths of them present only once. Time point noted: pre-treatment sample, taken before nivolumab and TIL therapy. Sample: blood, taken at baseline. Receptors originate from a person between 25 and 80 years old with non-small cell lung cancer.

The genes are TRBV2 and TRBJ2-1, with 7 nucleotides matching TRBD1. CDR3 size: 14 residues. The V gene end was trimmed by 7 bases and the J gene end by 4 bases; junction bases not matched to a gene: 7. CDR1 and CDR2 from the germline V gene are SNHLY and FYNNEI. CDR3 bases: TGTGCCAGCAACTCCCGGGACAGTTACAATGAGCAGTTCTTC. Translated: CASNSRDSYNEQFF.

The chain recombines TRBV6-2 or TRBV6-3 with TRBJ1-1; no reliable D call. Germline-derived CDR1 and CDR2 are MNHEY and SVGEGT. This CDR3 is built from 14 residues. With 6 bases removed from V and 1 base from J, the gap between germline ends came to 12 bases. As DNA, the CDR3 is TGTGCCAGCAGCGTCATCGGCGGGAACACTGAAGCTTTCTTT. It specifies CASSVIGGNTEAFF.

Here the CDR3 DNA reads TGCGCCAGCAGCCCGGGACTAGCGAAAGATACGCAGTATTTT. This encodes CASSPGLAKDTQYF. The J gene is TRBJ2-3, the V gene TRBV5-1; 10 bases are shared with TRBD2. The CDR3 consists of 14 residues. After removal of 4 bases from V and 5 bases from J, the junction contained 4 bases not matched to a gene. The germline V gene encodes CDR1 SGHRS and CDR2 YFSETQ.

This clone was seen only once. The gene calls are TRBV12-3 or TRBV12-4 and TRBJ1-5; D possibly corresponds to TRBD1 (5 bases). The CDR3 contains 11 residues. V dropped 3 bases and J dropped 9 bases, with 6 bases sitting between them. The CDR3 protein is CASSLGPPQHF. The CDR3 DNA sequence: TGTGCCAGCAGTTTGGGGCCGCCCCAGCATTTT.

This clone was recorded a few times. This chain joins TRBV19 and TRBJ1-1; D gene uncertain. This CDR3 is 13 amino acids long. The germline CDR1 and CDR2 sequences are LNHDA and SQIVND (reference sequence). Trimming removed 2 bases from V and 4 bases from J, with 8 bases in between. This CDR3 reads CASSIRRSTEAFF. The CDR3, as DNA: TGTGCCAGTAGTATAAGGAGGAGCACTGAAGCTTTCTTT.

This clone appeared a few times. This chain joins TRBV6-5 and TRBJ2-7; a possible D gene is TRBD2 (7 bases). The CDR3 runs to 14 residues. Germline-derived CDR1 and CDR2 are MNHEY and SVGAGI. The V end lost 6 bases, the J end lost 5 bases, and 17 bases lay between the germline ends. The CDR3 nucleotides read TGTGCCAGCAGATCGGGGGGCAGTTTAAACGAGCAGTACTTC. This gives the protein CASRSGGSLNEQYF.

This chain uses TRBV18 with TRBJ2-7; 8 nucleotides align to TRBD1. V lost 3 bases, J lost 6 bases, and 7 bases stayed unmatched. The germline V gene encodes CDR1 KGHSH and CDR2 LQKENI. The CDR3 loop spans 14 amino acids. The CDR3 loop is CASSPVDRVAEQYF. Here the CDR3 DNA reads TGTGCCAGCTCACCGGTGGACAGGGTGGCCGAGCAGTACTTC.

The genes are TRBV3-1 (or the pseudogene TRBV3-2) and TRBJ2-3; TRBD2 aligns across 10 bases. The J segment lost 3 bases and the V segment lost 4 bases, leaving 4 bases of the junction unmatched. From germline, CDR1 is LGHDT and CDR2 YNNKEL (reference sequence). The CDR3 spans 15 residues. The CDR3 protein is CASSLGLAATDTQYF. The CDR3 DNA reads TGTGCCAGCAGCCTTGGACTAGCGGCGACAGATACGCAGTATTTT.

The rearrangement uses TRBV6-2 or TRBV6-3 and TRBJ2-5; no firm D call. Germline CDR1 reads MNHEY; CDR2 reads SVGEGT. The CDR3 runs 14 residues. The V and J ends lost 2 bases and 5 bases respectively, with 12 bases between them. The CDR3 sequence: CASSYVLAPETQYF. The CDR3 DNA sequence: TGTGCCAGCAGTTACGTCCTGGCGCCTGAGACCCAGTACTTC.

The J gene is TRBJ2-2, the V gene TRBV11-3; perhaps TRBD1 as D (5 bases). Trimming removed 3 bases at V and 3 bases at J, with 11 bases between. The CDR3 is made up of 15 amino acids. Germline CDR1 SGHNT, CDR2 YENEEA. CDR3 in amino acids: CASSLGLHYTGELFF. Here the CDR3 DNA reads TGTGCCAGCAGCTTGGGGCTCCACTACACCGGGGAGCTGTTTTTT.

A few counts support this clone. The rearrangement uses TRBV10-2 and TRBJ2-7, with D perhaps being TRBD1 or TRBD2 (5 bases each). Between the trimmed V and J ends, which lost 4 bases and 2 bases, there was a span of 15 bases. The V gene's germline CDR1 is WSHSY and CDR2 SAAADI. There are 15 residues in the CDR3. CDR3 bases: TGCGCCAGCAGTGGTAGGGACCGTCGACCCTACGAGCAGTACTTC. Its translation: CASSGRDRRPYEQYF.

The genes are TRBV11-3 and TRBJ2-2, with D unclear. CDR1 SGHNT and CDR2 YENEEA come from the germline V gene. This CDR3 has 13 residues. V lost 6 bases and J 3 bases, leaving 8 bases between the germline ends. The CDR3 DNA reads TGTGCCAGCAGGAACAGAGACACCGGGGAGCTGTTTTTT. Protein sequence: CASRNRDTGELFF.

Here the CDR3 DNA reads TGCAGCGTTGTGGGGACAAGGAACTACGAGCAGTACTTC. This encodes CSVVGTRNYEQYF. This chain uses TRBV29-1 with TRBJ2-7, with a tentative D call TRBD1 (6 bases). Germline V gene sequence: CDR1 SQVTM, CDR2 ANQGSEA. V lost 4 bases and J lost 3, with 13 bases in between. The CDR3 covers 13 residues.

The chain couples TRBV10-3 to TRBJ1-1; D gene ambiguous. Per germline, CDR1 ENHRY and CDR2 SYGVKD. The V and J ends lost 3 bases and 1 base respectively, with 3 bases between them. The CDR3 runs to 12 residues. The CDR3 region has the DNA TGTGCCATCAGTGAATGGAACACTGAAGCTTTCTTT. Translated, it gives CAISEWNTEAFF.

The chain employs TRBV27 and TRBJ2-5; 7 bases map to TRBD1. The germline V gene encodes CDR1 MNHEY and CDR2 SMNVEV (reference sequence). J gave up 5 bases and V 3 bases, and 6 bases lay outside the gene matches. The CDR3 runs 14 residues. CDR3 sequence reads: CASSFRQGLETQYF. CDR3 DNA: TGTGCCAGCAGTTTTCGACAGGGCTTGGAGACCCAGTACTTC.

V is TRBV4-3 and J is TRBJ2-7, with 10 bases lining up with TRBD1. Germline CDR1 LGHNA, CDR2 YSLEER. V trimming: 0 bases; J trimming: 3 bases; junction bases outside the gene matches: 2. This CDR3 comprises 15 residues. The CDR3 region is CASSQDGTGVYEQYF. As DNA, the CDR3 is TGCGCCAGCAGCCAAGATGGGACAGGGGTCTACGAGCAGTACTTC.

This chain joins TRBV7-2 and TRBJ2-1, with unresolved D. V dropped 4 bases and J dropped 6 bases, with 7 bases sitting between them. This CDR3 region has 12 residues. Germline CDR1 reads SGHTA; CDR2 reads FQGNSA. The CDR3 region is CASSSGANEQFF. As DNA, the CDR3 is TGTGCCAGCAGCTCCGGCGCCAATGAGCAGTTCTTC.

The chain combines TRBV28 with TRBJ1-6; 8 bases map to TRBD1. Germline CDR1 reads MDHEN; CDR2 reads SYDVKM. J lost 5 bases, V lost 4 bases, and 7 bases had no gene match. The CDR3 covers 16 residues. For the CDR3, the DNA is TGTGCCAGCAGTTCACCCGGACAGGGCAATAATTCACCCCTCCACTTT. Protein product: CASSSPGQGNNSPLHF.

The table lists this clone with a few counts. V is TRBV28 and J is TRBJ1-1; D remains ambiguous. Germline CDR1 reads MDHEN; CDR2 reads SYDVKM. V lost 7 bases to trimming and J lost 7 bases, with 10 bases between them. This CDR3 region has 11 residues. CDR3 nucleotides: TGTGCCAGCAATAAGTGGGTTGAAGCTTTCTTT. Its protein product is CASNKWVEAFF.

This chain connects TRBV5-1 to TRBJ1-4; 12 nucleotides agree with TRBD1. The CDR3 runs 15 residues. J gave up 10 bases and V 4 bases, and 8 bases lay outside the gene matches. The germline gives CDR1 SGHRS, CDR2 YFSETQ. The CDR3 is CASSDGTGGAGKLFF. CDR3 coding DNA: TGCGCCAGCAGCGACGGGACAGGGGGCGCTGGAAAACTGTTTTTT. Using reference TRBV5-1 and TRBJ1-4 for the parts outside the CDR3, the full variable domain is KAGVTQTPRYLIKTRGQQVTLSCSPISGHRSVSWYQQTPGQGLQFLFEYFSETQRNKGNFPGRFSGRQFSNSRSEMNVSTLELGDSALYLCASSDGTGGAGKLFFGSGTQLSVL.

The chain couples TRBV19 to TRBJ1-4; a possible D gene is TRBD1 (6 bases). V shed 3 bases and J shed 4 bases, with 6 bases lying between them. Germline V lookup: CDR1 LNHDA, CDR2 SQIVND (reference sequence). CDR3 length equals 13 residues. The CDR3: CASSMDSNEKLFF. The CDR3 DNA reads as TGTGCCAGTAGTATGGACAGTAATGAAAAACTGTTTTTT.

The V gene is TRBV7-3, the J gene TRBJ2-2; 11 bases line up with TRBD1. Germline-derived CDR1 and CDR2 are SGHTA and FQGTGA. The CDR3 extends over 14 amino acids. The V gene end was trimmed by 5 bases and the J gene end by 7 bases; junction bases not matched to a gene: 3. CDR3 in amino acids: CASSGQGASGELFF. DNA for the CDR3: TGTGCCAGCAGCGGACAGGGGGCGAGCGGGGAGCTGTTTTTT.

This clone was seen a few times. The chain recombines TRBV4-1 with TRBJ2-7; D is possibly TRBD1 (6 bases). In germline, CDR1 is MGHRA, CDR2 YSYEKL. CDR3 length: 16 residues. Trimming pared 1 base from V and 0 bases from J, leaving 13 bases between. The CDR3 region is CASSQVGVRGSYEQYF. Written as DNA, the CDR3 is TGCGCCAGCAGCCAAGTCGGAGTCAGGGGCTCCTACGAGCAGTACTTC.

The rearrangement joins TRBV9 to TRBJ2-1; D is possibly TRBD1 or TRBD2 (5 bases each). Germline loops: CDR1 SGDLS, CDR2 YYNGEE. The CDR3 spans 14 residues. V was cut by 0 bases and J by 7 bases, with 11 bases left in between. The CDR3 loop reads CASSVEGTWNEQFF. The CDR3 nucleotides are TGTGCCAGCAGCGTAGAGGGGACGTGGAATGAGCAGTTCTTC. Full variable domain (rest looked up from reference TRBV9 and TRBJ2-1): DSGVTQTPKHLITATGQRVTLRCSPRSGDLSVYWYQQSLDQGLQFLIQYYNGEERAKGNILERFSAQQFPDLHSELNLSSLELGDSALYFCASSVEGTWNEQFFGPGTRLTVL.

The chain recombines TRBV10-3 with TRBJ2-3; 7 nucleotides line up with TRBD2. The CDR3 covers 13 residues. Trimming at V came to 7 bases and at J to 2 bases, leaving 3 bases not matched to a gene. The germline CDR1 and CDR2 sequences are ENHRY and SYGVKD. CDR3 in amino acids: CAIMGGDTDTQYF. The CDR3 nucleotides are TGTGCCATCATGGGGGGGGACACAGATACGCAGTATTTT.

A few counts support this clone. The V gene is TRBV19, the J gene TRBJ2-1, with 7 bases lining up with TRBD2. CDR1 LNHDA and CDR2 SQIVND come from the germline V gene (reference sequence). The CDR3 is 14 amino acids. The V segment lost 6 bases and the J segment 8 bases; nucleotides outside the gene matches: 10. The CDR3 region is CASSHQAGYHEQFF. CDR3 DNA sequence: TGTGCCAGTAGCCATCAAGCGGGGTACCATGAGCAGTTCTTC. Combining the CDR3 with reference TRBV19 and TRBJ2-1 gives the whole variable domain DGGITQSPKYLFRKEGQNVTLSCEQNLNHDAMYWYRQDPGQGLRLIYYSQIVNDFQKGDIAEGYSVSREKKESFPLTVTSAQKNPTAFYLCASSHQAGYHEQFFGPGTRLTVL.

The gene calls are TRBV7-3 and TRBJ2-1; TRBD2 matches at 10 bases. V gave up 4 bases and J gave up 16 bases; unmatched junction bases: 10. Germline V gives CDR1 SGHTA, CDR2 FQGTGA. The CDR3 runs to 13 residues. The CDR3 sequence is CASSSTSGDKPFF. Here the CDR3 DNA reads TGTGCCAGCAGCTCCACTAGCGGGGACAAACCTTTCTTC.

This chain joins TRBV9 and TRBJ2-7; 12 bases match TRBD2. J was trimmed by 0 bases and V by 0 bases; bases with no gene match: 4. In germline, CDR1 is SGDLS, CDR2 YYNGEE. CDR3 size: 17 residues. The CDR3 sequence: CASSVGEGLAGSYEQYF. Written as DNA, the CDR3 is TGTGCCAGCAGCGTAGGGGAGGGACTAGCGGGCTCCTACGAGCAGTACTTC. Filled out from reference TRBV9 and TRBJ2-7, the complete variable domain reads DSGVTQTPKHLITATGQRVTLRCSPRSGDLSVYWYQQSLDQGLQFLIQYYNGEERAKGNILERFSAQQFPDLHSELNLSSLELGDSALYFCASSVGEGLAGSYEQYFGPGTRLTVT.